This T cell receptor beta chain appears in the sequencing data of a study of T-cell memory formation after mild COVID-19 (dated by TCRdb to about 2021). Study-level background: TCR sequence clusters from the two donors were found to be largely donor specific. In two donors, T-cell clones that expanded and contracted after mild COVID-19 were followed by sequencing TCRalpha and TCRbeta repertoires longitudinally. Two young, previously healthy adult volunteers, one female and one male, were included in the cohort. The full study reports these points: The second-wave clones that peaked on day 37 were not confirmed to be SARS-CoV-2 specific. The study covered only a couple of mild cases, and larger cohorts including severe cases with pre-infection samples were considered necessary. Contracting CD4+ clones were found mainly in CM and EM memory subsets, while CD8+ clones were enriched in EMRA. The detection of some responding clones in pre-infection memory suggests that pre-existing cross-reactive memory T cells joined the SARS-CoV-2 response. Clones contracting from day 15 to 85 had balanced CD4/CD8 phenotypes, while a second wave expanding from day 15 to 37 was biased towards CD4+.

These reads were obtained on an Illumina NovaSeq 6000. TCRalpha and TCRbeta cDNA libraries were built by 5'RACE with constant-segment primers, adding sample barcodes and unique molecular identifiers. RNA was extracted from every sample with Trizol reagent. Libraries were amplified in two PCR steps, with a second sample barcode and Illumina TruSeq adapters added in the second step. Libraries were sequenced on an Illumina NovaSeq with 2 x 150 bp paired-end reads. The study's own analysis went as follows. Demultiplexing of reads and collapsing into UMI-guided consensus sequences were performed with migec v1.2.7. Using mixcr v2.1.11, UMI consensuses were aligned to TRA and TRB V and J templates and then assembled into clonotypes. Clonotypes were classified as expanded or contracted when called significant by both edgeR and NoisET, with noise models trained on biological replicates. For edgeR calls, the thresholds were a false discovery rate-adjusted p below 0.01 and a log2 fold-change of 1. As an exploratory analysis of dynamics, PCA with hierarchical clustering was applied to max-normalized trajectories of the 1000 most abundant clonotypes. The CD4 or CD8 phenotype of responding clones was assigned using the separately sequenced CD4+ and CD8+ repertoires. TCRdb redid the processing of the public reads, applying fastp at Q25 and MiXCR, and retained in-frame beta chains. Rows with a matching CDR3 protein are joined into one entry that keeps the most common DNA and genes. TCRdb, rather than the study authors, made the V and J calls. This sample holds hundreds of thousands of distinct CDR3 sequences; approximately 18% were observed only once. Jointly, the top ten make up more than 10% of the sample.

Based on the germline V gene, the CDR1 and CDR2 sequences are SQVTM and ANQGSEA. At the junction V is shortened by 2 bases and J by 3 bases, with 17 bases in between. The CDR3 measures 16 amino acids from cysteine to phenylalanine. The sequence is cut down to CDR3 DNA, 48 bases in frame from base 1. Ficoll-Paque density gradient centrifugation was used to isolate PBMCs. Concerning this clonotype: Its antigen is unknown. There are no base qualities to consult, and no much larger clone falls within one base.

The sample was PBMCs or a T cell subset sorted from them (not recorded which). The chain is assembled from TRBV29-1 and TRBJ2-1; possibly the D gene is TRBD1, per 6 matching bases. The sequence was collected from an adult woman who had mild COVID-19 (a few samples of this study predate the infection). The sample titles of this study are shuffled in the database, so cell type and time point are left out; the donor was told from shared clones. CDR3 sequence: CSVEIVGQSHYNEQFF. The sequence in DNA is TGCAGCGTTGAAATCGTCGGACAGTCCCACTACAATGAGCAGTTCTTC.